A single T cell receptor beta chain is shown here with its context. Its target is not known. This specimen belongs to a study of OX40 agonist ivuxolimab in advanced cancers. Study results and caveats: CD8+ T cells averaged more expanded clones than CD4+. Dose levels from 0.1 to 3.0 mg/kg saw CD4+ and CD8+ blood T cells expand clonally by week 6.

The CDR3 covers 18 residues. Germline V CDR1 and CDR2: LGHNA, YSLEER. V gave up 1 base and J gave up 2 bases, with 19 bases separating them. Here immunoSEQ multiplex PCR was the method, and the copy in TCRdb shows in-frame clones only, minus some. Counted here are approximately 100,000 clones, over 75% occurring once; the ten biggest clones make up 3.5% to 4%. The chain carries TRBV4-3 and TRBJ2-3; D possibly corresponds to TRBD1 (6 bases). This TCR was recovered from an adult with an advanced solid tumor such as melanoma, head and neck, liver or kidney cancer. The sample was CD4+ or CD8+ T cells sorted from blood, taken in a trial of the OX40 agonist ivuxolimab. The CDR3 sequence: CASSQVGPRAGVTDTQYF. Written as DNA, the CDR3 is TGCGCCAGCAGCCAAGTCGGGCCGAGGGCAGGGGTCACAGATACGCAGTATTTT.